Described below is a single TCR beta chain sequence and its context. Its target is unknown. This entry comes from a study of cytomegalovirus exposure and HLA in healthy donors. Study-wide findings and caveats: V- and J-gene trimming of TCR beta was linked (in a later analysis) to a missense DCLRE1C variant. In vitro confirmation showed three CMV-associated chains to be CMV antigen specific.

This CDR3 has 11 amino acids. The V end lost 6 bases, the J end lost 7 bases, and 10 bases lay between the germline ends. Looked up from germline, CDR1 is MNHEY and CDR2 is SVGAGI. Use of 60 Vbeta and 13 Jbeta primers characterized the PCR. TCRdb keeps only in-frame clones here, not all; method: immunoSEQ multiplex PCR. This sample's table has around 100,000 clones. Sequencing was performed on PBMCs. The sequence derives from a man aged 50 or older in good health and CMV-seronegative. V gene TRBV6-5 combines with J gene TRBJ2-7; D might be TRBD2 (6 bases). The CDR3 sequence is CASRAGGEQYF. The CDR3 nucleotides are TGTGCCAGCAGGGCCGGGGGAGAGCAGTACTTC.